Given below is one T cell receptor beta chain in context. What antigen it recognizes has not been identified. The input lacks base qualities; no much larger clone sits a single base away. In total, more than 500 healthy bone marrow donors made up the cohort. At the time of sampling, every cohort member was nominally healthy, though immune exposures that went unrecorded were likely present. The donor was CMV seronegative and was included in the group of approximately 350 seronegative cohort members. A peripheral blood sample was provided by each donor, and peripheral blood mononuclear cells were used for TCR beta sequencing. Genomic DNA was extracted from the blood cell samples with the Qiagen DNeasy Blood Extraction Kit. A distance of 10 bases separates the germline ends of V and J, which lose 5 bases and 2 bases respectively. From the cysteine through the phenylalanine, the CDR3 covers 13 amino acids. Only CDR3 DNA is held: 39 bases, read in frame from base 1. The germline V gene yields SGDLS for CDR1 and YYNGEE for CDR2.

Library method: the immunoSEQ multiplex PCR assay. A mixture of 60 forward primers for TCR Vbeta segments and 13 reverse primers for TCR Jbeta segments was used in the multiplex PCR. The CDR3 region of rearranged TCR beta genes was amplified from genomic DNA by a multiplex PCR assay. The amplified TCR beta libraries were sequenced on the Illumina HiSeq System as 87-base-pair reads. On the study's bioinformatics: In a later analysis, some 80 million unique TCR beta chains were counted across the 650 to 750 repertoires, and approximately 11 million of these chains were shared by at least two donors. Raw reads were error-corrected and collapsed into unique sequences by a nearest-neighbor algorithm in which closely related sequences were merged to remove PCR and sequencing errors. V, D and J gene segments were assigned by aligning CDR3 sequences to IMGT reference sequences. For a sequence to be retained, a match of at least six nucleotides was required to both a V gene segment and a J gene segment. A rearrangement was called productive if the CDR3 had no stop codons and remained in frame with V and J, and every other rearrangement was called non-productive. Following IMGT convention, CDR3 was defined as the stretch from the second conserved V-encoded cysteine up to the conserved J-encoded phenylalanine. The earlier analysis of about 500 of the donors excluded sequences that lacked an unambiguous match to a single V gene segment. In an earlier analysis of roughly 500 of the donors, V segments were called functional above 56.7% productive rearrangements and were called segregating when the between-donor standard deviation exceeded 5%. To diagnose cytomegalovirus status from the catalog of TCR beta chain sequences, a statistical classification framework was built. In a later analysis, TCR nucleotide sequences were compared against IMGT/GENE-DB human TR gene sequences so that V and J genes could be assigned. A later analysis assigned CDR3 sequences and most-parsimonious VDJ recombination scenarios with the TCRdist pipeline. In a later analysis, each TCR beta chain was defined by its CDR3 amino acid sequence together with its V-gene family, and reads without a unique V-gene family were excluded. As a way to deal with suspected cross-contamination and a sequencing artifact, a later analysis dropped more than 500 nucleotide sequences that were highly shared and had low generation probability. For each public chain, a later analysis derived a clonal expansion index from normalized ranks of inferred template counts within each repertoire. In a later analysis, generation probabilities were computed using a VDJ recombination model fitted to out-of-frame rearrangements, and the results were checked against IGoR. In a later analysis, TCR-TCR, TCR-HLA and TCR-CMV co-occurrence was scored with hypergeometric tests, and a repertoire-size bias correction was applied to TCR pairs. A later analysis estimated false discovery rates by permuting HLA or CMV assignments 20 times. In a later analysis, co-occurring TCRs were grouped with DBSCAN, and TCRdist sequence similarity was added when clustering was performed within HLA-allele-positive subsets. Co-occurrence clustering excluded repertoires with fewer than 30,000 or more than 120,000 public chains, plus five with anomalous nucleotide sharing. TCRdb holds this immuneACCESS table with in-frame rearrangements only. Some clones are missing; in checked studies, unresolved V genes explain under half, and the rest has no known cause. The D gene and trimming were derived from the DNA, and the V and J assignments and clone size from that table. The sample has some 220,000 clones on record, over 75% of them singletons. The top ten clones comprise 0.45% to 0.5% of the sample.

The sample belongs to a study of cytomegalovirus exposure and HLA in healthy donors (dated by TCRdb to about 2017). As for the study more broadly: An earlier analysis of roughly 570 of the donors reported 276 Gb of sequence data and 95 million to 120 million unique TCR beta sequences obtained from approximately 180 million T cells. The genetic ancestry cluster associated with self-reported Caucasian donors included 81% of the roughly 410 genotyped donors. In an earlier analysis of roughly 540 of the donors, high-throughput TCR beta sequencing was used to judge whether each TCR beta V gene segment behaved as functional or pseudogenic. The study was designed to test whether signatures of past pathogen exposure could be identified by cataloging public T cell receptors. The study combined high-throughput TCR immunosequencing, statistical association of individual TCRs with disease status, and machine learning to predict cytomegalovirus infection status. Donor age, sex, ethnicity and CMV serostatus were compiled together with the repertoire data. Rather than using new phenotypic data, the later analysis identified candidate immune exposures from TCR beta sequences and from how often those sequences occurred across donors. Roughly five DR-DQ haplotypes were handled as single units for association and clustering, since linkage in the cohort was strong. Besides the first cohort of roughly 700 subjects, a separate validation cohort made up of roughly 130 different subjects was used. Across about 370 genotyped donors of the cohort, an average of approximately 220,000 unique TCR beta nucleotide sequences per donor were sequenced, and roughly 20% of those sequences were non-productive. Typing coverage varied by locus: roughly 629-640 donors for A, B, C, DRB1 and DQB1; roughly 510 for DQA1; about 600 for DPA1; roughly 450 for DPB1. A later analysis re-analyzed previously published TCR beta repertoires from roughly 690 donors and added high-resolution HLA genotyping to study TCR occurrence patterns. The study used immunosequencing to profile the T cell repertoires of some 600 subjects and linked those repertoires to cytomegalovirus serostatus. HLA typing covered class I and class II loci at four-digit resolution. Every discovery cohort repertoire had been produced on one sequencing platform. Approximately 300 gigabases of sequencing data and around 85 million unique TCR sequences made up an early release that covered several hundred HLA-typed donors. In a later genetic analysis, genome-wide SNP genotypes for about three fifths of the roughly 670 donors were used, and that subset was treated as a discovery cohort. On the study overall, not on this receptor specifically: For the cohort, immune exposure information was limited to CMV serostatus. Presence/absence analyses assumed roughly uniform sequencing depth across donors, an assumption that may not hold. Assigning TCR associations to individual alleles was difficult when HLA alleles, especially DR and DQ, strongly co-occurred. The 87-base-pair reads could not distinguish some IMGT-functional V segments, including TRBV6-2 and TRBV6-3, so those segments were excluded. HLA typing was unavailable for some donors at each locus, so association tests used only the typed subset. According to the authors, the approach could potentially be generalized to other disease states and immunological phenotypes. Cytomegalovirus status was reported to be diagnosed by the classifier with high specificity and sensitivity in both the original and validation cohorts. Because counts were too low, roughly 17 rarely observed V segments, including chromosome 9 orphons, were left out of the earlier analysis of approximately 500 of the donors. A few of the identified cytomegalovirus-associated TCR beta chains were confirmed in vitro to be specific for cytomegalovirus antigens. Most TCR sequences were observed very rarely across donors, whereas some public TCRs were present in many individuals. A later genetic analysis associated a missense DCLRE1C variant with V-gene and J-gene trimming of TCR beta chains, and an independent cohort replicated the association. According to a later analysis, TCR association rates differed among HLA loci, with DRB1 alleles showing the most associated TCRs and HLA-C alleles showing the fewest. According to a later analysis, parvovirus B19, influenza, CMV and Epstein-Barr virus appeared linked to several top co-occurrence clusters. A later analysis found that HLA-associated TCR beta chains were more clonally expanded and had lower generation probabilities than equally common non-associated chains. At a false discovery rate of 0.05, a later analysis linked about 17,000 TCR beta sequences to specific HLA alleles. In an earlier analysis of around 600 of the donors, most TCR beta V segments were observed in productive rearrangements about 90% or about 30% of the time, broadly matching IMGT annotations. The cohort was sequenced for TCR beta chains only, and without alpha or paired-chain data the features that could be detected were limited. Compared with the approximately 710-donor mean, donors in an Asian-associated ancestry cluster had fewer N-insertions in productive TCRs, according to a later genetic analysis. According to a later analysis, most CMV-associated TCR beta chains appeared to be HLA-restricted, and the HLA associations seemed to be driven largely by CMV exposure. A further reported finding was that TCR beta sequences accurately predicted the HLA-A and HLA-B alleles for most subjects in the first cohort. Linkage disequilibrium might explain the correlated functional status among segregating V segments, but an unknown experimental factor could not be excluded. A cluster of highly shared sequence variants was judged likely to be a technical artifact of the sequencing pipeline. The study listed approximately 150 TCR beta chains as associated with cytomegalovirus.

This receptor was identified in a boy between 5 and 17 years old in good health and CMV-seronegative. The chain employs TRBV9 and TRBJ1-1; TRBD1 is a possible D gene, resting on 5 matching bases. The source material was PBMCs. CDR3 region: CASSGGANTEAFF. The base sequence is TGTGCCAGCAGTGGTGGGGCAAACACTGAAGCTTTCTTT.